This TCR beta chain was documented in a study of identical twins. This CDR3 contains 17 residues. CDR1 and CDR2 (germline): MDHEN, SYDVKM. V was clipped by 3 bases and J by 5 bases; unmatched bases: 12. Study-wide results and limits: Sequences that were out-of-frame, alpha and twin-shared displayed an excess of low generation probability. Cord blood beta clonotypes present at high abundance carried fewer insertions; no such pattern appeared in memory repertoires.

TCRdb reprocessed the 5' RACE reads with MiXCR, giving one entry per CDR3 protein. The repertoire holds 1.5 million to 2 million distinct CDR3 sequences, with about 30% as singletons. On this clonotype: Its antigen remains unidentified.

Everyone who gave samples was a healthy Caucasian. This chain links TRBV28 with TRBJ2-2; 7 bases line up with TRBD2. The sequencing input was cord blood. The receptor was isolated from a newborn girl in good health. The CDR3 reads CASSFRAGTKTTGELFF. The CDR3 region has the DNA TGTGCCAGCAGTTTCCGCGCCGGGACTAAAACGACCGGGGAGCTGTTTTTT. The full variable domain, completed using reference TRBV28 and TRBJ2-2, is DVKVTQSSRYLVKRTGEKVFLECVQDMDHENMFWYRQDPGLGLRLIYFSYDVKMKEKGDIPEGYSVSREKKERFSLILESASTNQTSMYLCASSFRAGTKTTGELFFGEGSRLTVL.